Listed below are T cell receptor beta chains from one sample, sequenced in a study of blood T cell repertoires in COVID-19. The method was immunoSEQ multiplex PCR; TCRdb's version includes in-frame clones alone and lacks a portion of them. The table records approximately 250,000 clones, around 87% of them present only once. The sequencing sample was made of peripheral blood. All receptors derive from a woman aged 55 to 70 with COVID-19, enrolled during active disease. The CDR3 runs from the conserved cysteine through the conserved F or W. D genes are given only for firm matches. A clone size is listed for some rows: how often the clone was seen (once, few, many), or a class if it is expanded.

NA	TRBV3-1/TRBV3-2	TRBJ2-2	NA	CASSGTFTGELFF	TGTGCCAGCAGCGGGACATTCACCGGGGAGCTGTTTTTT
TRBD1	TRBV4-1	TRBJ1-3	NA	CASSQDHYYRGSGNTIYF	TGCGCCAGCAGCCAAGATCACTACTACAGGGGGTCGGGAAACACCATATATTTT
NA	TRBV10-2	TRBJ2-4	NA	CASSESVGSGAKNIQYF	TGCGCCAGCAGTGAGTCCGTAGGTAGCGGTGCCAAAAACATTCAGTACTTC
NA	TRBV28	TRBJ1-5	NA	CASQAPGSPQPQHF	TGTGCCAGCCAAGCCCCGGGTAGCCCTCAGCCCCAGCATTTT
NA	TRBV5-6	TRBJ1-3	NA	CASSPAGLSGNTIYF	TGTGCCAGCAGCCCAGCGGGGTTATCTGGAAACACCATATATTTT
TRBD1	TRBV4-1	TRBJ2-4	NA	CASSQPGQGFVAKNIQYF	TGCGCCAGCAGCCAGCCAGGACAGGGATTTGTAGCCAAAAACATTCAGTACTTC
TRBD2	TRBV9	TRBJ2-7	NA	CASSPGLAGGSPYEQYF	TGTGCCAGCAGTCCGGGACTAGCGGGAGGGAGTCCCTACGAGCAGTACTTC
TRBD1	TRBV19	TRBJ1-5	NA	CASRPGQGLLQPQHF	TGTGCCAGTAGGCCGGGACAGGGCCTCCTTCAGCCCCAGCATTTT
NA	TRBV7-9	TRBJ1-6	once	CASSLELTHNSPLHF	TGTGCCAGCAGCTTAGAGCTCACGCACAATTCACCCCTCCACTTT
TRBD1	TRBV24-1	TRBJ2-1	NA	CATSDSGQGRNEQFF	TGTGCCACCAGTGATTCAGGACAGGGTCGCAATGAGCAGTTCTTC
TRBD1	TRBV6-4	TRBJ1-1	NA	CASRPDRGTTEAFF	TGTGCCAGCAGACCAGACAGGGGGACCACTGAAGCTTTCTTT
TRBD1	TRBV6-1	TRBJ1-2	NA	CASSDAGTGVGYTF	TGTGCCAGCAGTGACGCCGGGACAGGGGTCGGCTACACCTTC
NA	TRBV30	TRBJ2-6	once	CAWGPLRSGANVLTF	TGTGCCTGGGGACCTCTCCGCTCTGGGGCCAACGTCCTGACTTTC
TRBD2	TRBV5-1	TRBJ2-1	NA	CASSLGAGTSGMNEQFF	TGCGCCAGCAGCTTGGGGGCCGGGACTAGCGGGATGAATGAGCAGTTCTTC
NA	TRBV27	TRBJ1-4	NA	CASSPWEGATNEKLFF	TGTGCCAGCAGCCCGTGGGAGGGTGCAACTAATGAAAAACTGTTTTTT
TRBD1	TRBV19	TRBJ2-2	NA	CASSINRGFGELFF	TGTGCCAGTAGTATAAACAGGGGCTTCGGGGAGCTGTTTTTT
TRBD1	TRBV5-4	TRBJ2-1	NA	CASRRQGARNEQFF	TGTGCCAGCAGACGACAGGGGGCGCGCAATGAGCAGTTCTTC
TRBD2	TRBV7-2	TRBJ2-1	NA	CASSGPGSGGRNEQFF	TGTGCCAGCAGCGGCCCGGGTAGCGGGGGGCGCAATGAGCAGTTCTTC
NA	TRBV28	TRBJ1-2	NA	CASSLGTGVHGYTF	TGTGCCAGCAGTTTAGGAACCGGGGTCCATGGCTACACCTTC
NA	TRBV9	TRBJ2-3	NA	CASSTRVGTDTQYF	TGTGCCAGCAGTACCCGGGTTGGCACAGATACGCAGTATTTT
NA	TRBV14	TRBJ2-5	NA	CASSQVGLAKETQYF	TGTGCCAGCAGCCAAGTCGGGCTAGCTAAAGAGACCCAGTACTTC
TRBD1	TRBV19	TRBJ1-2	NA	CASSIDGDRRYYGYTF	TGTGCCAGTAGTATAGATGGGGACAGGCGATACTATGGCTACACCTTC
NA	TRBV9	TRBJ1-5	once	CASSVAGAGDQPQHF	TGTGCCAGCAGCGTAGCAGGGGCAGGGGATCAGCCCCAGCATTTT
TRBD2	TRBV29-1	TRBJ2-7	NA	CSVLTSGSSYEQYF	TGCAGCGTTCTGACTAGCGGGAGCTCCTACGAGCAGTACTTC
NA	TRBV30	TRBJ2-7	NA	CAWSEQVHPWRYF	TGCGCCTGGAGTGAACAGGTCCACCCTTGGAGGTACTTC
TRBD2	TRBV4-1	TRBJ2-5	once	CASSQDAASGRFRETQYF	TGCGCCAGCAGCCAAGATGCGGCTAGCGGGAGATTCAGGGAGACCCAGTACTTC
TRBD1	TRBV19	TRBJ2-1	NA	CASSSTGTGVYNEQFF	TGTGCCAGTAGTTCGACCGGGACAGGAGTCTACAATGAGCAGTTCTTC
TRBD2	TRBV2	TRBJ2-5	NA	CASSPGLGRETQYF	TGTGCCAGCAGCCCGGGACTCGGGAGGGAGACCCAGTACTTC
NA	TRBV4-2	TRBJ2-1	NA	CASSQVGRRGNEQFF	TGTGCCAGCAGCCAAGTCGGGAGACGGGGCAATGAGCAGTTCTTC
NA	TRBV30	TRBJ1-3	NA	CAWAQQGGNTIYF	TGTGCCTGGGCGCAACAGGGAGGAAACACCATATATTTT
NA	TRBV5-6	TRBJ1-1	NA	CASSLGAGRTEAFF	TGTGCCAGCAGCTTGGGGGCGGGTAGGACTGAAGCTTTCTTT
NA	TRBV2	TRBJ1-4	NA	CASSRGPRFIEKLFF	TGTGCCAGCAGTCGAGGGCCGCGATTTATTGAAAAACTGTTTTTT
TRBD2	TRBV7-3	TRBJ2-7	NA	CASSSEGLAGYEQYF	TGTGCCAGCAGCTCTGAGGGACTAGCGGGCTACGAGCAGTACTTC
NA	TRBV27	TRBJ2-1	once	CASSFSQDSSYNEQFF	TGTGCCAGCAGTTTCAGTCAAGACAGCTCCTACAATGAGCAGTTCTTC
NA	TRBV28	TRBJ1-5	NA	CASSLGQPYSNQPQHF	TGTGCCAGCAGTTTAGGGCAGCCTTATAGCAATCAGCCCCAGCATTTT
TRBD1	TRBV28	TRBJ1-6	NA	CASSPRGTEYNSPLHF	TGTGCCAGCAGCCCTAGGGGGACAGAATATAATTCACCCCTCCACTTT
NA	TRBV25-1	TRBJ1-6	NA	CASSEAGSGRNSPLHF	TGTGCCAGCAGTGAAGCAGGATCAGGGAGGAATTCACCCCTCCACTTT